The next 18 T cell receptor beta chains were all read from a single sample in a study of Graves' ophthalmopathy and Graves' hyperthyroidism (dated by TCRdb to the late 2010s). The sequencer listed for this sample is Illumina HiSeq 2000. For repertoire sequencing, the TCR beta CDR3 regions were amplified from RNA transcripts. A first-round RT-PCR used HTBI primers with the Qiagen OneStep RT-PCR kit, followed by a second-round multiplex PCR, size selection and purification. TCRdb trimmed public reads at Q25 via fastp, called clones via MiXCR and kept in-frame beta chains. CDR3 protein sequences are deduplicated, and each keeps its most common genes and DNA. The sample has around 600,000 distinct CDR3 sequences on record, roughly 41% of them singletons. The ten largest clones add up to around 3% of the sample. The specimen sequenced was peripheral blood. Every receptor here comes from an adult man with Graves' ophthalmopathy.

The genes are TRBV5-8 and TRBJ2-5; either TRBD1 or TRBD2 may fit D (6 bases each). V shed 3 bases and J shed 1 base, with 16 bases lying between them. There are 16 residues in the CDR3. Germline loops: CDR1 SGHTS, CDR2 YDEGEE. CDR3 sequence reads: CASSSGTRGLQETQYF. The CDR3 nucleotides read TGTGCCAGCAGCTCGGGCACCAGGGGACTCCAAGAGACCCAGTACTTC.

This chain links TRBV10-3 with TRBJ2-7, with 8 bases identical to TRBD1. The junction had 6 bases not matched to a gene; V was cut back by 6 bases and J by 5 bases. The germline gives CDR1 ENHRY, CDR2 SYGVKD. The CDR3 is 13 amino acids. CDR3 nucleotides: TGTGCCATCAGGTGGACAGGGTTCGACGAGCAGTACTTC. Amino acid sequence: CAIRWTGFDEQYF.

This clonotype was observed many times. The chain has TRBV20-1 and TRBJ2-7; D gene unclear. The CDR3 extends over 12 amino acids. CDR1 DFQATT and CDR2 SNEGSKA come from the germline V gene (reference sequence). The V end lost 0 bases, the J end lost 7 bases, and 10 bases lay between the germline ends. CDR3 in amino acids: CSARDYGREQYF. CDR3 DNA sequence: TGCAGTGCTAGAGATTATGGTCGTGAGCAGTACTTC.

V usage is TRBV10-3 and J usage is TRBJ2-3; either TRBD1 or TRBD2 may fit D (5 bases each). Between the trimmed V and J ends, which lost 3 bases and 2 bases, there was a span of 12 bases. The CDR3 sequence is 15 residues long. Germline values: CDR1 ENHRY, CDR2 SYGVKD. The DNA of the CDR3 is TGTGCCATCAGTGACCGGGACCCAACCACAGATACGCAGTATTTT. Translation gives CAISDRDPTTDTQYF.

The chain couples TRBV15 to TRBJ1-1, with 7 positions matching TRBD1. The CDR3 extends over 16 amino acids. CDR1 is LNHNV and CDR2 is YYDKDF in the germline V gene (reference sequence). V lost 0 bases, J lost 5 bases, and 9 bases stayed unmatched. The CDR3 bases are TGTGCCACCAGCAGAGACAACAGGGGACAGTGGACTGAAGCTTTCTTT. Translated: CATSRDNRGQWTEAFF.

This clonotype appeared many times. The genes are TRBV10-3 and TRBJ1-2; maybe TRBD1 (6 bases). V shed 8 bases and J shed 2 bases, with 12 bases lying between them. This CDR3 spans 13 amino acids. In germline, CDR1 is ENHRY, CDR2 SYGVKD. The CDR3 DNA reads TGTGCCATCGGCACAGGGTCGAACTATGGCTACACCTTC. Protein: CAIGTGSNYGYTF.

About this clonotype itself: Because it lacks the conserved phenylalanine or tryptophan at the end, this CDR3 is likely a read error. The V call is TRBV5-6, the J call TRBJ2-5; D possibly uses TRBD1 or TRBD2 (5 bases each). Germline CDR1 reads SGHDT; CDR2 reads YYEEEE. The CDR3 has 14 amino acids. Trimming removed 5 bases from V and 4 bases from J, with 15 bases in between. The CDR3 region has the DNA TGTGCCAGCAGGTGGGACGGAGACCGAGAGACCCAGTACGTC. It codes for CASRWDGDRETQYV.

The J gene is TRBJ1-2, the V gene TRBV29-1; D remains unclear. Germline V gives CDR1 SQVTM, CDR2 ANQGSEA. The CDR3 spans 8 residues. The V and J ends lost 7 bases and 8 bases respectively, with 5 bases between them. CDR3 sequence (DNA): TGCAGCGCCCGGGGCTACACCTTC. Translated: CSARGYTF.

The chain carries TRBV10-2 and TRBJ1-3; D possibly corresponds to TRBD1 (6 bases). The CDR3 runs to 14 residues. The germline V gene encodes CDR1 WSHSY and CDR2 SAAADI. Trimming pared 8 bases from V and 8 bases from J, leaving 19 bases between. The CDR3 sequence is CASARGGVQDTIYF. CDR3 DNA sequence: TGCGCCAGCGCGCGAGGGGGAGTCCAAGACACCATATATTTT.

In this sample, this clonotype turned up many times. CDR3 protein: CASNIGQGSNQPQHF. CDR3 nucleotides: TGTGCCAGCAACATTGGACAGGGGTCCAATCAGCCCCAGCATTTT. The V call is TRBV10-3, the J call TRBJ1-5; TRBD1 aligns across 9 bases. J lost 3 bases, V lost 10 bases, and 10 bases had no gene match. Germline values: CDR1 ENHRY, CDR2 SYGVKD. The CDR3 is made up of 15 amino acids.

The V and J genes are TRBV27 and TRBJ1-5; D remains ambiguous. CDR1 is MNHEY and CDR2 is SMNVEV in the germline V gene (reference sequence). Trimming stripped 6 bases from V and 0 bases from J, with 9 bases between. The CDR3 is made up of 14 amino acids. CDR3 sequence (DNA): TGTGCCAGCAGCCGGTTAGATAGCAATCAGCCCCAGCATTTT. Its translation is CASSRLDSNQPQHF.

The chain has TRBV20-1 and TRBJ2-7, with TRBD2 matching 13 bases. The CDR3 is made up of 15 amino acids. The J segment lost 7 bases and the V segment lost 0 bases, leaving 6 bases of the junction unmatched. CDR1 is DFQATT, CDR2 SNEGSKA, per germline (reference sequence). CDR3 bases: TGCAGTGCTAGAGATCGGACTAGCGGGGGTCGGGAGCAGTACTTC. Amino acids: CSARDRTSGGREQYF.

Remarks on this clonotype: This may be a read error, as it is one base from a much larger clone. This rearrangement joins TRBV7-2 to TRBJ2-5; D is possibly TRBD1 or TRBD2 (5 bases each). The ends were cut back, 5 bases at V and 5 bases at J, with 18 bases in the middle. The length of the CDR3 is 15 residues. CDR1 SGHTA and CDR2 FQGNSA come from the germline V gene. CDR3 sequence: CASSDWDGARETQYF. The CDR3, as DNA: TGTGCCAGCAGCGACTGGGACGGGGCTAGGGAGACCCAGTACTTC. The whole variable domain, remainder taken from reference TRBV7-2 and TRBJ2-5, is GAGVSQSPSNKVTEKGKDVELRCDPISGHTALYWYRQSLGQGLEFLIYFQGNSAPDKSGLPSDRFSAERTGGSVSTLTIQRTQQEDSAVYLCASSDWDGARETQYFGPGTRLLVL.

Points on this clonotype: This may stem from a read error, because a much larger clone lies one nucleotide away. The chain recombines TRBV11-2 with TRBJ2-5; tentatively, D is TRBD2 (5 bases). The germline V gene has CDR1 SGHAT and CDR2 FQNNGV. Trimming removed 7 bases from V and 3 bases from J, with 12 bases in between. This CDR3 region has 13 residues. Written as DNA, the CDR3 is TGTGCCAGCAACTTCTCCGGGGAAGAGACCCAGTACTTC. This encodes CASNFSGEETQYF. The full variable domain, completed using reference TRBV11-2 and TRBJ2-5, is EAGVAQSPRYKIIEKRQSVAFWCNPISGHATLYWYQQILGQGPKLLIQFQNNGVVDDSQLPKDRFSAERLKGVDSTLKIQPAKLEDSAVYLCASNFSGEETQYFGPGTRLLVL.

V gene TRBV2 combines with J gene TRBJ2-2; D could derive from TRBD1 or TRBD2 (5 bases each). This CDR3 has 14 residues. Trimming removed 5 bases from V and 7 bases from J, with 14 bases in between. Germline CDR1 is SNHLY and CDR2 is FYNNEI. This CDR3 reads CASSLLGDGGELFF. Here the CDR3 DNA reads TGTGCCAGCAGTTTGTTAGGGGACGGCGGGGAGCTGTTTTTT.

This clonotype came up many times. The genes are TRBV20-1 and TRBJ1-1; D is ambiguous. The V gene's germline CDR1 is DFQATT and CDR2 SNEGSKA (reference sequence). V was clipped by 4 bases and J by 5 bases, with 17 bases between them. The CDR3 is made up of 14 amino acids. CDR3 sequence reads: CSAKSHGLITEAFF. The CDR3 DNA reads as TGCAGTGCTAAGAGTCACGGTTTAATAACTGAAGCTTTCTTT.

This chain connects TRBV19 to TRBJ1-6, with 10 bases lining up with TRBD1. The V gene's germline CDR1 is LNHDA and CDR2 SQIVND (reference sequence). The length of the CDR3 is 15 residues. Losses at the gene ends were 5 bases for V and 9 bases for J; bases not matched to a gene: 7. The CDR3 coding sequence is TGTGCCAGTAGTCCGGACAGGGGGATATTTTCACCCCTCCACTTT. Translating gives CASSPDRGIFSPLHF.

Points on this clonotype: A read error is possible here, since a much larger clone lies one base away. CDR3 nucleotides: TGTGCCAGCAGCTCAGACCGGGGCAGGTATTCACCCCTCCACTTT. It yields the protein CASSSDRGRYSPLHF. V is TRBV7-2 and J is TRBJ1-6, with D tentatively TRBD1 (5 bases). The CDR3 covers 15 residues. Germline-derived CDR1 and CDR2 are SGHTA and FQGNSA. The V end was cut by 4 bases, the J end by 8 bases, with 15 bases between.